The entry below describes one TCR beta chain. The target antigen is unknown. A much larger clone lies a single base off, so this may be a read error. From unsorted bulk tissue weighing roughly 17-32 mg, DNA and RNA were co-extracted. Chronic HBV infection, untreated so far, was present in the patients. Trimming cost V 6 bases and J 4 bases, with 15 bases left between them. The CDR3 totals 14 residues. The data were taken from a study of tumor-infiltrating lymphocytes in primary liver carcinoma. Turning to the study itself: The study enrolled male and female patients aged 30 to 69 years. Per sample, productive TCRbeta reads numbered roughly 3.65 to 7.13 million, similar across tissue types. General study points: Blood trailed tumors significantly in top-250-clone fraction (p = 0.039).

Priming with a constant-region primer yielded TCR beta cDNA from 450 to 550 ng total RNA. Slightly modified ARM-PCR served as the procedure for the TCR beta libraries. These libraries came from three rounds of nested multiplex PCR. Two initial PCR rounds of roughly 10 cycles each paired TRBV1-TRBV30 forward primers with a C-beta reverse primer. TCRdb redid the calling of the multiplex PCR reads with MiXCR, one entry per CDR3 protein. The sample includes tens of thousands of distinct CDR3 sequences, about two thirds seen only once; the top ten take around 44%. This receptor was identified in a middle-aged man with primary liver carcinoma and hepatitis B virus infection. This chain joins TRBV12-3 or TRBV12-4 and TRBJ1-1; unclear D gene. The sequencing input was liver tumor tissue from sampling region 4. The subset: tumor region T4, right-lateral pole. The CDR3 coding sequence is TGTGCCAGCAGCTCTTCCGATGCGATCACTGAAGCTTTCTTT. This gives the protein CASSSSDAITEAFF.